This entry lists 25 T cell receptor beta chains sequenced from one sample in a study of read filtering for tumor transcriptome and immune sequencing. From about 0.4 ug of RNA, a library with molecular barcoded alpha/delta and beta/gamma adaptors was made. MiXCR, run by TCRdb on the reads, gives a single entry per CDR3 protein. This table has about 90,000 distinct CDR3 sequences, roughly an eighth appearing once. Sequencing was carried out using a population of CD138-negative cells sorted from bone marrow. These receptors all stem from a donor at least 40 years old with multiple myeloma.

The sample holds many counts of this clonotype. The chain carries TRBV6-6 and TRBJ2-3; a possible D gene is TRBD1 (7 bases). V dropped 5 bases and J dropped 5 bases, with 29 bases sitting between them. Germline loops: CDR1 MNHNY, CDR2 SVGAGI (reference sequence). This CDR3 is built from 19 residues. The CDR3 DNA follows: TGTGCCAGCAGTGGGTACGGGAGTTTTGAGGGACAGTCAAGAGATACGCAGTATTTT. Translating gives CASSGYGSFEGQSRDTQYF.

This clonotype was observed many times. The chain has TRBV12-3 or TRBV12-4 and TRBJ1-1, with unresolved D. The CDR3 runs 15 residues. Trimming took 8 bases from V and 1 from J, leaving 17 bases between them. CDR3 sequence: CASHAYKAWNTEAFF. DNA of the CDR3: TGTGCCAGCCATGCTTACAAGGCCTGGAACACTGAAGCTTTCTTT.

The chain employs TRBV29-1 and TRBJ2-7; 13 bases are a match to TRBD2. Germline trimming cut 7 bases from V and 2 bases from J; bases unmatched to any gene: 8. CDR1 SQVTM and CDR2 ANQGSEA come from the germline V gene. The CDR3 loop spans 15 amino acids. CDR3 sequence (DNA): TGCAGCGCCCGGGGACTAGCGGGACATCCCTACGAGCAGTACTTC. Encoded protein: CSARGLAGHPYEQYF.

In this sample, this clonotype turned up a few times. A read error may explain this, as a much larger clone is one base away. This chain joins TRBV7-3 and TRBJ2-1; D unresolved. The CDR3 has 13 residues. Germline-derived CDR1 and CDR2 are SGHTA and FQGTGA. V gave up 1 base and J gave up 4 bases, with 5 bases separating them. DNA of the CDR3: TGTGCCAGCAGCTTAAACGAGTACAATGAGCAGTTCTTC. Translated, it gives CASSLNEYNEQFF.

This clonotype was counted many times. The chain recombines TRBV29-1 with TRBJ1-1; the match to TRBD1 covers 12 bases. The trim removed 5 bases at V and 3 bases at J, leaving 7 bases unmatched. Per germline, CDR1 SQVTM and CDR2 ANQGSEA. The CDR3 totals 15 residues. As DNA, the CDR3 is TGCAGCGTTTCCGGGACAGGGGGCGCGGACACTGAAGCTTTCTTT. It encodes CSVSGTGGADTEAFF.

Regarding this clonotype: This clone may be a read error of a much larger clone one base away. V gene TRBV21-1 combines with J gene TRBJ1-1. TRBV21-1 constitutes a pseudogene. The CDR3 is 20 amino acids. CDR3 DNA sequence: TGTGCCAGCAGCAAAGCCCGAGTTGGGGCCCTGGAGTATGTGAACACTGAAGCTTTCTTT. It yields the protein CASSKARVGALEYVNTEAFF.

As concerns this clonotype: A much larger clone sits a single nucleotide away, making a read error possible. This chain joins TRBV21-1 and TRBJ2-7; no check of the table's D call, TRBD2, against the DNA was made. TRBV21-1 is shown as a pseudogene. This CDR3 spans 11 amino acids. The CDR3 loop reads CAGSGGYEQYF. DNA of the CDR3: TGTGCCGGCAGCGGAGGTTACGAGCAGTACTTC.

This clonotype was counted ten times or more. The J gene is TRBJ1-4, the V gene TRBV12-3 or TRBV12-4; 7 positions match TRBD1. The V gene end was trimmed by 6 bases and the J gene end by 10 bases; junction bases not matched to a gene: 8. The CDR3 runs 13 residues. Here the CDR3 DNA reads TGTGCCAGCAGCCAAACACAGGGGACAAAACTGTTTTTT. Its protein product is CASSQTQGTKLFF.

The chain couples TRBV5-1 to TRBJ2-3; the match to TRBD2 covers 8 bases. Unmatched junction bases numbered 21, after V lost 2 bases and J lost 4 bases. This CDR3 spans 20 amino acids. Germline CDR1 SGHRS, CDR2 YFSETQ. CDR3 amino acids: CASSLTGLAGGSRPSDTQYF. The CDR3 bases are TGCGCCAGCAGCTTAACAGGGTTGGCGGGAGGATCCCGCCCCTCAGATACGCAGTATTTT.

V and J are TRBV7-8 and TRBJ2-5; TRBD1 matches at 12 bases. V lost 5 bases and J lost 4; bases outside the gene matches: 5. The CDR3 length is 15 residues. Germline V lookup: CDR1 SGHVS, CDR2 FQNEAQ. CDR3 region: CASSPRDRGRETQYF. CDR3 nucleotide sequence: TGTGCCAGCAGCCCCCGGGACAGGGGGCGAGAGACCCAGTACTTC.

This clonotype came up many times. V usage is TRBV21-1 and J usage is TRBJ1-4; whether TRBD1, the table's D call, matches the DNA was not checked. TRBV21-1 is reported as a pseudogene. This CDR3 has 15 amino acids. The CDR3 spells CASSKDSGSNEKLFF. In DNA, the CDR3 is TGTGCCAGCAGCAAAGATTCAGGGAGCAATGAAAAACTGTTTTTT.

In its sample, this clonotype was seen many times. V usage is TRBV5-5 and J usage is TRBJ1-6; D is ambiguous. Germline-derived CDR1 and CDR2 are SGHKS and YYEKEE (reference sequence). V lost 0 bases and J 8 bases, leaving 9 bases between the germline ends. There are 14 residues in the CDR3. Here the CDR3 reads CASSLVLNDSPLHF. The DNA for the CDR3 is TGTGCCAGCAGCTTGGTCTTAAACGATTCACCCCTCCACTTT.

This clonotype appeared many times. The V call is TRBV2, the J call TRBJ2-1; possible D gene TRBD2, 6 bases. The CDR3 has 14 residues. Between the trimmed V and J ends, which lost 4 bases and 1 base, there was a span of 8 bases. The germline CDR1 and CDR2 sequences are SNHLY and FYNNEI. Written as DNA, the CDR3 is TGTGCCAGCAGTGGGGACTTATCCTACAATGAGCAGTTCTTC. It is translated as CASSGDLSYNEQFF.

This clonotype was seen a handful of times. The chain couples TRBV6-6 to TRBJ1-3, with D unclear. Germline values: CDR1 MNHNY, CDR2 SVGAGI (reference sequence). Trimming cost V 5 bases and J 0 bases, with 8 bases left between them. The CDR3 consists of 14 residues. The CDR3 loop is CASSPSSSGNTIYF. Here the CDR3 DNA reads TGTGCCAGCAGTCCCTCCAGCTCTGGAAACACCATATATTTT.

On this clonotype itself: This could be a read error, since a much larger clone is one nucleotide away. This rearrangement joins TRBV2 to TRBJ2-5; D remains ambiguous. CDR1 and CDR2 from the germline V gene are SNHLY and FYNNEI. This CDR3 comprises 10 residues. As DNA, the CDR3 is TGTGCCAGCAGGGAAGAGACCCCGTACTTC. Its protein is CASREETPYF.

This clonotype was detected many times. Written as DNA, the CDR3 is TGTGCCATCAGTCTAAGTATCAGCGGTAGAGCAGATACGCAGTATTTT. Amino acid sequence: CAISLSISGRADTQYF. The rearrangement joins TRBV10-3 to TRBJ2-3, with D perhaps TRBD2 (5 bases). The CDR3 has 16 amino acids. The germline gives CDR1 ENHRY, CDR2 SYGVKD. V was cut by 5 bases and J by 4 bases, with 19 bases left in between.

This clonotype was counted a few times. A much larger clone lies one base from this, so it may be a read error. V is TRBV28 and J is TRBJ1-5; D is possibly TRBD1 (5 bases). The CDR3 is made up of 12 amino acids. The germline V gene encodes CDR1 MDHEN and CDR2 SYDVKM. The CDR3 nucleotides are TGTGCCAGCAGTTTATTCCGACAGCCCCGGCATTTT. Translated: CASSLFRQPRHF.

Many counts were recorded for this clonotype. The rearrangement links TRBV10-3 to TRBJ2-1; 9 positions match TRBD2. This CDR3 comprises 17 residues. The V gene's germline CDR1 is ENHRY and CDR2 SYGVKD. The V segment lost 4 bases and the J segment 2 bases; nucleotides outside the gene matches: 9. The CDR3 region is CAISGGTSGLTYNEQFF. For the CDR3, the DNA is TGTGCCATCAGTGGGGGAACTAGCGGGCTAACCTACAATGAGCAGTTCTTC.

In this sample, this clonotype turned up many times. A much larger clonotype is one base distant, so this may be a read error. The chain employs TRBV7-2 and TRBJ2-1; D is possibly TRBD2 (6 bases). The CDR3 has 15 amino acids. Germline CDR1 is SGHTA and CDR2 is FQGNSA. CDR3 DNA: TGTGCCAGCAGCGGGGACTGGAGCTCCTACAATGTGCAGTTCTTC. It specifies CASSGDWSSYNVQFF.

The sample holds many counts of this clonotype. The rearrangement joins TRBV28 to TRBJ2-3; 8 bases match TRBD2. The ends lost 8 bases at V and 3 bases at J; junction bases unmatched: 4. CDR1 is MDHEN and CDR2 is SYDVKM in the germline V gene. This CDR3 comprises 13 residues. The CDR3 is CASHSGSTDTQYF. The CDR3 DNA reads TGTGCCAGCCACAGCGGGAGTACAGATACGCAGTATTTT.

This clonotype was observed at least ten times. The chain recombines TRBV2 with TRBJ2-7; D is unclear. Germline loops: CDR1 SNHLY, CDR2 FYNNEI. Between the trimmed V and J ends, which lost 9 bases and 6 bases, there was a span of 21 bases. The CDR3 loop spans 14 amino acids. This CDR3 reads CARSPGLTTSEQYF. The CDR3 DNA is TGTGCCAGGTCCCCGGGCCTAACTACTTCCGAGCAGTACTTC.

This clonotype appeared many times. The chain joins TRBV10-3 to TRBJ2-2; D not resolved. This CDR3 region has 15 residues. The ends were cut back, 3 bases at V and 3 bases at J, with 11 bases in the middle. Germline values: CDR1 ENHRY, CDR2 SYGVKD. In nucleotides, the CDR3 is TGTGCCATCAGTGATTGGGAAGTGGACACCGGGGAGCTGTTTTTT. Amino acid sequence: CAISDWEVDTGELFF.

This clonotype has ten or more counts. The rearrangement uses TRBV6-5 and TRBJ2-7; 7 nucleotides match TRBD1. The CDR3 runs to 16 residues. Losses at the gene ends were 4 bases for V and 0 bases for J; bases not matched to a gene: 9. Per the germline V gene, CDR1 is MNHEY and CDR2 is SVGAGI. The CDR3 DNA follows: TGTGCCAGCAGTTCACACAGGGGCCGTGGCTCCTACGAGCAGTACTTC. As protein: CASSSHRGRGSYEQYF.

In regard to this clonotype: This may arise from a read error, as a much more abundant clone is one base away. The chain uses TRBV29-1 and TRBJ1-5, with D maybe TRBD1 (5 bases). The CDR3 length is 13 residues. The germline V and J ends were trimmed by 3 bases and 5 bases, with 11 bases remaining between them. From germline, CDR1 is SQVTM and CDR2 ANQGSEA. In nucleotides, the CDR3 is TGCAGCGTTGAGGGGACCAAAGATCAGCCCCAGCATTTT. Translated, it gives CSVEGTKDQPQHF.

In its sample, this clonotype was seen a few times. This chain joins TRBV20-1 and TRBJ2-5; 8 positions agree with TRBD2. The germline V gene has CDR1 DFQATT and CDR2 SNEGSKA (reference sequence). The CDR3 is 15 residues long. J gave up 4 bases and V 1 base, and 8 bases lay outside the gene matches. The CDR3 DNA is TGCAGTGCTAGAGGACGGGCGGGAGGTTCAGAGACCCAGTACTTC. Residues: CSARGRAGGSETQYF.